This TCR beta chain was recovered during a study of vaccination and CD4 T cells after COVID-19. Described treatment: roughly 10-day PBMC culture with coronavirus spike peptide pools or control peptides (ViraFEST assay). The study sequenced cultured CD4+ T cell DNA using the Oncomine TCR Beta short-read assay. One entry per CDR3 protein results from TCRdb running MiXCR on the PCR reads. The sample holds approximately 14,000 distinct CDR3 sequences, 50% to 55% seen once. About this clonotype itself: Antigen specificity is unknown.

Trimming at V came to 4 bases and at J to 2 bases, leaving 3 bases not matched to a gene. Per the germline V gene, CDR1 is SGHAT and CDR2 is FQNNGV. This CDR3 region has 15 residues. This chain joins TRBV11-2 and TRBJ2-7; 12 nucleotides agree with TRBD2. Sequenced input: CD4+ T cells from blood, cultured in vitro. The clonotype comes from a human donor who had recovered from COVID-19. The CDR3: CASSSTSGGPYEQYF. The CDR3 nucleotides are TGTGCCAGCAGCTCCACTAGCGGGGGGCCCTACGAGCAGTACTTC.